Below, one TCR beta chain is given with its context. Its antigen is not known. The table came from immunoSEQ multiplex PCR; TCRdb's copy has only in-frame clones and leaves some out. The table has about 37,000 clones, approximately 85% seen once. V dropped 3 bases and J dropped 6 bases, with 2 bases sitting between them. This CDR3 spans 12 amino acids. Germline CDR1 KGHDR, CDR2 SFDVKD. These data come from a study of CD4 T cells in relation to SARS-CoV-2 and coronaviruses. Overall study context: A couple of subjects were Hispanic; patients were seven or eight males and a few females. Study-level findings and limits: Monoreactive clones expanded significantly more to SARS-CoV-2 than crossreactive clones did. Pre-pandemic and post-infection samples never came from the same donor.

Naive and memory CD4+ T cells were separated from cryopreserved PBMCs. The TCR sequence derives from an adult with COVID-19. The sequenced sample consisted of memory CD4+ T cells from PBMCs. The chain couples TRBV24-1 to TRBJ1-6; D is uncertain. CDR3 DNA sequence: TGTGCCACCAGTGATGGTAATTCACCCCTCCACTTT. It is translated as CATSDGNSPLHF.